The source of this T cell receptor beta chain is a study of blood T cell repertoires in COVID-19. Study summary: The United States, Italy and Spain supplied acute and convalescent COVID-19 samples. PBMCs, B-cell-depleted T cells, or T cells provided the cDNA or gDNA that made up the material.

Study processing details: For nucleated cells, counts were estimated from reference gene primer amplification. Some clones are missing from TCRdb's copy, which holds only in-frame ones; the method was immunoSEQ multiplex PCR. From that table come the V and J calls and clone size; the DNA was used to work out D and trimming. This sample carries 120,000 to 150,000 clones, around 90% of them seen once, and the ten largest clones take 9.5% to 12%. This CDR3 has 17 residues. Germline CDR1 and CDR2: KGHDR and SFDVKD. Trimming took 4 bases from V and 0 from J; bases not matched to a gene: 3. The source is a woman older than 75 with acute or convalescent COVID-19. The sequencing input was peripheral blood. V usage is TRBV24-1 and J usage is TRBJ2-2; the match to TRBD1 covers 11 bases. The DNA for the CDR3 is TGTGCCACCAGTGACGGACAGGGGGCCGCGAACACCGGGGAGCTGTTTTTT. Translation: CATSDGQGAANTGELFF.